This T cell receptor (beta chain) was identified during a study of cytomegalovirus exposure and HLA in healthy donors. Produced via immunoSEQ multiplex PCR; TCRdb's table is partial and in-frame only. The top ten clones hold 16% of a sample with fewer than 200,000 clones, around 85% of them seen once. V shed 4 bases and J shed 8 bases, with 15 bases lying between them. This CDR3 spans 15 amino acids. The germline V gene encodes CDR1 LGHNA and CDR2 YNFKEQ. This sequence joins TRBV4-2 and TRBJ1-6; maybe TRBD1 (5 bases). The origin of this receptor is a man between 18 and 29 years old in good health and CMV-seropositive. Sequenced material: PBMCs. The CDR3 reads CASSLWGVHDSPLHF. As DNA, the CDR3 is TGTGCCAGCAGCCTCTGGGGCGTCCACGATTCACCCCTCCACTTT.